This TCR beta chain came from a study of blood T cell repertoires in COVID-19. Study details: PBMCs, B-cell-depleted T cells, or T cells were the source of the cDNA or gDNA that made up the material.

As handled by the study authors: Amplifying reference gene primers gave estimates of nucleated cell counts. The assay was immunoSEQ multiplex PCR, and TCRdb's table has in-frame clones only and misses some. The DNA was the basis for D and trimming; V, J and clone size are from that table. The sample consists of just over 300,000 clones, over 85% of them appearing once. The CDR3 covers 20 residues. The germline V gene encodes CDR1 SGHVS and CDR2 FQNEAQ. Trimming cost V 5 bases and J 0 bases; bases outside gene matches: 12. Enrolment of Seattle patients took place during active infection, and they were followed longitudinally.

Sequencing was carried out using peripheral blood. This TCR derives from a woman in her twenties or thirties with COVID-19, enrolled during active disease. This chain uses TRBV7-8 with TRBJ2-3; 15 positions match TRBD2. DNA of the CDR3: TGTGCCAGCAGCGTTCCGGGACTAGCGGGGGGTCGTGCTAGCACAGATACGCAGTATTTT. Translation: CASSVPGLAGGRASTDTQYF.